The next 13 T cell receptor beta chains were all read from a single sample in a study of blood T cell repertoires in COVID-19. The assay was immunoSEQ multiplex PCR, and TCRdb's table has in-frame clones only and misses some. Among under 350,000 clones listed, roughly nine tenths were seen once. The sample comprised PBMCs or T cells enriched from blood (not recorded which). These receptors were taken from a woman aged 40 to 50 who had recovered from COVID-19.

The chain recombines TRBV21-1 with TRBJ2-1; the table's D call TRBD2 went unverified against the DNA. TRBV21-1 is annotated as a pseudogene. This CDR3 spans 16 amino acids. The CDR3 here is CASSSASSGRYNEQFF. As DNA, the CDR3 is TGTGCCAGCAGCAGCGCGTCTAGCGGGAGGTACAATGAGCAGTTCTTC.

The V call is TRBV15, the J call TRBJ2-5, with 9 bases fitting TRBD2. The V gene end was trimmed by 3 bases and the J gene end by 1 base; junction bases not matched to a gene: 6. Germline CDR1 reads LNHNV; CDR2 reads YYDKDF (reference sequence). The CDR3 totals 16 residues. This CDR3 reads CATSRGETSGQETQYF. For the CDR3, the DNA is TGTGCCACCAGCAGGGGGGAGACTAGCGGCCAAGAGACCCAGTACTTC.

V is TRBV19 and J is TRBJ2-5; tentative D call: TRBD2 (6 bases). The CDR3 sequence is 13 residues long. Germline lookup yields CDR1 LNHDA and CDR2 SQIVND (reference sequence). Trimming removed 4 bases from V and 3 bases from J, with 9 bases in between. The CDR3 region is CASSTWGEETQYF. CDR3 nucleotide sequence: TGTGCCAGTAGTACTTGGGGGGAAGAGACCCAGTACTTC.

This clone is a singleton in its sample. The CDR3 sequence: CSVTTGVGSPLHF. The CDR3 nucleotides read TGCAGCGTCACAACAGGGGTGGGTTCACCCCTCCACTTT. The gene calls are TRBV29-1 and TRBJ1-6; 7 positions agree with TRBD1. The CDR3 sequence is 13 residues long. After removal of 6 bases from V and 9 bases from J, the junction contained 8 bases not matched to a gene. The germline gives CDR1 SQVTM, CDR2 ANQGSEA.

CDR3 amino acids: CASSYSADPAYEQYF. CDR3 bases: TGTGCCAGCAGTTACTCGGCGGATCCGGCCTACGAGCAGTACTTC. The chain couples TRBV6-5 to TRBJ2-7; no reliable D call. The V end lost 0 bases, the J end lost 2 bases, and 11 bases lay between the germline ends. The CDR3 is 15 amino acids. Germline V gene lookup returns CDR1 MNHEY and CDR2 SVGAGI.

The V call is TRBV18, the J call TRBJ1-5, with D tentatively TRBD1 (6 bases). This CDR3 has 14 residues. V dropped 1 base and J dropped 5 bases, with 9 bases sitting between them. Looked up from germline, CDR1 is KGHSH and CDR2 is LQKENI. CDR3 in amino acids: CASSPRQVDQPQHF. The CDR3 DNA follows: TGTGCCAGCTCACCACGACAGGTTGATCAGCCCCAGCATTTT.

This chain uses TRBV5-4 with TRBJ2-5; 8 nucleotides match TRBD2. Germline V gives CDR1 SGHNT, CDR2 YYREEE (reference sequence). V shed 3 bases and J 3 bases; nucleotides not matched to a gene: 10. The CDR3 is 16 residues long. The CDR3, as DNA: TGTGCCAGCAGCTGGGCCCAACGGGGGGGTGAAGAGACCCAGTACTTC. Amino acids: CASSWAQRGGEETQYF.

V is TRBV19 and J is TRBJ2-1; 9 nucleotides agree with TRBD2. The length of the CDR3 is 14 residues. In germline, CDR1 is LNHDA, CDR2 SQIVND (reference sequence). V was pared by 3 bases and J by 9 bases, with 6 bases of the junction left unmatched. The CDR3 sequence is CASSIASGVGEQFF. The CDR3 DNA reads TGTGCCAGTAGTATTGCTAGCGGGGTCGGTGAGCAGTTCTTC.

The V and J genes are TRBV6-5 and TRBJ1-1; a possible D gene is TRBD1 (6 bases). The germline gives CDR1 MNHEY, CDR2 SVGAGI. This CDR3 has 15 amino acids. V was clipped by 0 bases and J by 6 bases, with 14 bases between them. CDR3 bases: TGTGCCAGCAGTTACTCGACAGGACGGTCGGCTGAAGCTTTCTTT. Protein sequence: CASSYSTGRSAEAFF.

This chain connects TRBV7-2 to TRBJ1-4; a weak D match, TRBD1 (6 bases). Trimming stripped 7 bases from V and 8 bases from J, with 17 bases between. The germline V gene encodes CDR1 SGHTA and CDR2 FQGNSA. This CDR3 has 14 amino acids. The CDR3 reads CASTMRGGQEKLFF. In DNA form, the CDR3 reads TGTGCCAGCACTATGCGGGGGGGGCAGGAAAAACTGTTTTTT.

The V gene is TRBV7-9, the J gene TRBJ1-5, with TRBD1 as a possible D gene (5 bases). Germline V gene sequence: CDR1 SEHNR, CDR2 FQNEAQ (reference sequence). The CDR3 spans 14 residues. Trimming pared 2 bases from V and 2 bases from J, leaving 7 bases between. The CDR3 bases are TGTGCCAGCAGCTTATCGGGGGGCAATCAGCCCCAGCATTTT. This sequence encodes CASSLSGGNQPQHF.

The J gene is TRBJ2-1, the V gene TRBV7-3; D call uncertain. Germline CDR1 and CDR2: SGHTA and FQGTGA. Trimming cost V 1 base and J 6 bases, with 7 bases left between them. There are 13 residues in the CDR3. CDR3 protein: CASSLSTGNEQFF. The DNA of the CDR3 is TGTGCCAGCAGCTTAAGCACGGGCAATGAGCAGTTCTTC.

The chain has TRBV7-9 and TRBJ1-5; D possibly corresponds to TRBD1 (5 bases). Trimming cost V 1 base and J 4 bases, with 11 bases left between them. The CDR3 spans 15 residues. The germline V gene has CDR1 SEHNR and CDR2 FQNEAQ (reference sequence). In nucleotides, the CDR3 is TGTGCCAGCAGCTTAGGGGGCCTCCGTAATCAGCCCCAGCATTTT. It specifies CASSLGGLRNQPQHF.